This is a list of T cell receptor beta chains from one sample in a study of cytomegalovirus exposure and HLA in healthy donors. Measured with immunoSEQ multiplex PCR; TCRdb has only the in-frame clones, and not every one. The data show 60,000 to 85,000 clones, 72% seen once. The sequenced sample consisted of PBMCs. Every receptor here comes from a man between 60 and 75 years old in good health and CMV-seropositive. Both conserved end residues are part of each CDR3. D genes are given only for firm matches. Rows may omit the clone size; those that give it use once, few, many or a size class.

TGTGCCAGCAGCTTAAATCAACACCCGGGGTACGAGCAGTACTTC,CASSLNQHPGYEQYF,NA,TRBJ2-7,NA,TRBV7-8
TGTGCCAGCAGCTTGGGCGGGGGGAACTCCTACAATGAGCAGTTCTTC,CASSLGGGNSYNEQFF,few,TRBJ2-1,TRBD2,TRBV5-4
TGTGCCAGCAGTTTAGCTAGCGGGAGCGATGAGCAGTTCTTC,CASSLASGSDEQFF,NA,TRBJ2-1,TRBD2,TRBV28
TGTGCCACCAGCAGGGGCCTAGCGGGCACAGATACGCAGTATTTT,CATSRGLAGTDTQYF,NA,TRBJ2-3,TRBD2,TRBV15
TGTGCCAGCAGCTTGGGGCAGGGGGCTTACGAGCAGTACTTC,CASSLGQGAYEQYF,NA,TRBJ2-7,TRBD1,TRBV5-4
TGCGCCAGCAGCCAAGATAGAGCCCGCTCTGGAAACACCATATATTTT,CASSQDRARSGNTIYF,few,TRBJ1-3,NA,TRBV4-3
TGTGCCAGCAGCCCTAGGGGACAGGGGGCTAGTTATGGCTACACCTTC,CASSPRGQGASYGYTF,NA,TRBJ1-2,TRBD1,TRBV7-9
TGTGCCACGACAAATTCTATGAACACTGAAGCTTTCTTT,CATTNSMNTEAFF,NA,TRBJ1-1,NA,TRBV6-1
TGCGCCAGCAGTGAGTCGAGGTCAATGAACACTGAAGCTTTCTTT,CASSESRSMNTEAFF,once,TRBJ1-1,NA,TRBV10-1
TGCGCCAGCTCGTGGGGCGGATACAATGAGCAGTTCTTC,CASSWGGYNEQFF,NA,TRBJ2-1,NA,TRBV10-2
TGTGCCAGCAGTTGGGGGACAGGGGGTTCGAAGGGCTACACCTTC,CASSWGTGGSKGYTF,once,TRBJ1-2,TRBD1,TRBV28
TGTGCCAGTATGTCGGGTAGCTCTGGAAACACCATATATTTT,CASMSGSSGNTIYF,NA,TRBJ1-3,NA,TRBV19
TGTGCCAGCAGCCTAGGGGGGACAGTCTCTGGGGCCAACGTCCTGACTTTC,CASSLGGTVSGANVLTF,NA,TRBJ2-6,NA,TRBV4-2
TGTGCCAGCAGCCTTGGGAACAGGGGCACTGAAGCTTTCTTT,CASSLGNRGTEAFF,NA,TRBJ1-1,TRBD1,TRBV27
TGTGCCAGCAGCTTAAACGACGGGTACCAAGAGACCCAGTACTTC,CASSLNDGYQETQYF,once,TRBJ2-5,NA,TRBV7-3
TGTGCCAGCAGTTACCAACGTGACAGGCCCTACAATGAGCAGTTCTTC,CASSYQRDRPYNEQFF,few,TRBJ2-1,NA,TRBV6-5
TGTTCCAGCAGCTTTACAGGGGAGCAGTATTTT,CSSSFTGEQYF,NA,TRBJ2-3,TRBD1,TRBV7-9
TGTGCCAGCAGCATATCAACCGGGACAGGGGGCTACGAGCAGTACTTC,CASSISTGTGGYEQYF,NA,TRBJ2-7,TRBD1,TRBV7-9
TGTGCCAGCAGTGAGAATAGCGCGGGGCTCGGGTCGCAGTATTTT,CASSENSAGLGSQYF,NA,TRBJ2-3,NA,TRBV2
TGTGCCAGCACCCCGGGACAGGGGGCGACCTACGAGCAGTACTTC,CASTPGQGATYEQYF,NA,TRBJ2-7,TRBD1,TRBV6-1
TGTGCCAGCAGTGTCGACAGTAACTATGGCTACACCTTC,CASSVDSNYGYTF,NA,TRBJ1-2,NA,TRBV6-6
TGTGCCAGCAGCTTTCGGCACGGAGGTAACACTGAAGCTTTCTTT,CASSFRHGGNTEAFF,NA,TRBJ1-1,NA,TRBV5-5
TGTGCCAGCAGCTTGAGCTGGGACTGGTACTTC,CASSLSWDWYF,NA,TRBJ2-5,NA,TRBV5-6